This TCR beta chain was identified during a study of T-cell memory formation after mild COVID-19. This clonotype was observed a handful of times. Its antigen is unidentified. CDR3 size: 13 residues. The germline gives CDR1 SGHTA, CDR2 FQGNSA. V lost 3 bases to trimming and J lost 2 bases, with 8 bases between them. TCRdb used MiXCR to reprocess the 5' RACE reads, holding one entry per CDR3 protein. This sample has about 340,000 distinct CDR3 sequences, with roughly an eighth found just once. Findings and limits, study-wide: Mainly CM and EM harbored the contracting CD4+ clones; mainly EMRA harbored the CD8+ ones. Researchers could not confirm that second-wave clones peaking on day 37 targeted SARS-CoV-2. Some responding clones appeared in pre-infection memory, suggesting cross-reactive memory joined.

The V and J genes are TRBV7-2 and TRBJ2-7; maybe TRBD2 (5 bases). This clonotype was sampled from a man between 18 and 35 years old who had mild COVID-19 (a few samples of this study predate the infection). Cell type and time point are not known. The specimen was PBMCs or a T cell subset sorted from them (not recorded which). CDR3 nucleotide sequence: TGTGCCAGCAGCTTGGACGGGACCTACGAGCAGTACTTC. Its translation: CASSLDGTYEQYF. Combining the CDR3 with reference TRBV7-2 and TRBJ2-7 gives the whole variable domain GAGVSQSPSNKVTEKGKDVELRCDPISGHTALYWYRQSLGQGLEFLIYFQGNSAPDKSGLPSDRFSAERTGGSVSTLTIQRTQQEDSAVYLCASSLDGTYEQYFGPGTRLTVT.